This T cell receptor beta chain is from a study of blood T cell repertoires in COVID-19. Study information: Samples taken during acute and convalescent COVID-19 were collected in the United States, Italy and Spain. Sample material is recorded as cDNA or gDNA derived from T cells, B-cell-depleted T cells, or PBMCs.

Under the authors' procedure: Amplified reference gene primers provided the basis for estimating nucleated cell counts. Assay used: immunoSEQ multiplex PCR; TCRdb lists only in-frame clones, some missing. The V and J calls and clone size were taken over from that table, and D and trimming were inferred from the DNA. The table shows about 62,000 clones, with just under 95% occurring only once. Germline V gene data show CDR1 as SGHTA and CDR2 as FQGTGA. The CDR3 length is 16 residues. V was pared by 5 bases and J by 5 bases, with 9 bases of the junction left unmatched. The chain combines TRBV7-3 with TRBJ2-2; TRBD1 matches 9 bases. The sequencing sample was made of peripheral blood. This sequence originates from a human donor in a cohort sampled during active COVID-19. The CDR3 bases are TGTGCCAGCAGCGCCACACAGGGGGCGGGTACCGGGGAGCTGTTTTTT. As protein: CASSATQGAGTGELFF.